This passage covers 14 T cell receptor beta chains from one sample sequenced in a study of glioma-infiltrating T cells. The iRepertoire nested amplicon-rescue multiplex PCR amplified TCR alpha and beta CDR3s from RNA. From the multiplex PCR reads, TCRdb called clonotypes with MiXCR, one entry per CDR3 protein. This sample carries over 70,000 distinct CDR3 sequences, 23% of them seen once, and the ten largest clones take approximately 7%. The sample comprised glioma tissue, nonneoplastic brain tissue, or PBMCs (not recorded which). The receptors come from a human donor with low-grade glioma or glioblastoma, undergoing nonglioma brain surgery, or in good health (not recorded which).

The chain employs TRBV3-1 and TRBJ1-1; weak D call: TRBD1 (6 bases). Trimming stripped 4 bases from V and 2 bases from J, with 17 bases between. Germline CDR1 and CDR2: LGHDT and YNNKEL (reference sequence). The CDR3 has 16 amino acids. DNA of the CDR3: TGTGCCAGCAGCCGCGCGCCCGGACAGCCTAACACTGAAGCTTTCTTT. Residues: CASSRAPGQPNTEAFF.

This clonotype appeared a few times. This rearrangement joins TRBV5-1 to TRBJ2-7; perhaps TRBD2 as D (5 bases). Germline-derived CDR1 and CDR2 are SGHRS and YFSETQ. Trimming took 4 bases from V and 10 from J, leaving 15 bases between them. This CDR3 spans 12 amino acids. The CDR3 spells CASSPSEGVQYF. The CDR3 DNA reads TGCGCCAGCAGCCCCAGCGAGGGTGTACAGTACTTC.

At least ten counts were recorded for this clonotype. The chain couples TRBV7-9 to TRBJ2-3; D is ambiguous. The CDR3 contains 11 residues. Trimming shortened V by 4 bases and J by 5 bases, and 4 bases separated the two germline ends. Germline V gene sequence: CDR1 SEHNR, CDR2 FQNEAQ (reference sequence). CDR3 in DNA: TGTGCCAGCAGCTACGAAGATACGCAGTATTTT. This gives the protein CASSYEDTQYF. The whole variable domain, filled in from reference TRBV7-9 and TRBJ2-3, reads DTGVSQNPRHKITKRGQNVTFRCDPISEHNRLYWYRQTLGQGPEFLTYFQNEAQLEKSRLLSDRFSAERPKGSFSTLEIQRTEQGDSAMYLCASSYEDTQYFGPGTRLTVL.

This clonotype came up many times. The chain recombines TRBV7-2 with TRBJ1-2; 8 nucleotides align to TRBD1. The germline CDR1 and CDR2 sequences are SGHTA and FQGNSA. Trimming took 1 base from V and 0 from J; bases not matched to a gene: 13. The CDR3 contains 19 residues. The CDR3 DNA reads as TGTGCCAGCAGCTTAGGGGCGGGCCAGGGGGCGATATCTAACTATGGCTACACCTTC. Its translation is CASSLGAGQGAISNYGYTF.

The sample holds many counts of this clonotype. The rearrangement uses TRBV5-1 and TRBJ1-1; D gene ambiguous. Germline lookup yields CDR1 SGHRS and CDR2 YFSETQ. Trimming left V 3 bases short and J 8 bases short, with 11 bases between. This CDR3 is built from 12 residues. The CDR3 nucleotides read TGCGCCAGCAGCTATGGGGAGAGGGAAGCTTTCTTT. The encoded protein is CASSYGEREAFF.

Comment on this clonotype: Possible read error: a much larger clone is one base away. The missing conserved phenylalanine or tryptophan at the end of this CDR3 makes a read error likely. The V gene is TRBV19, the J gene TRBJ2-7; 7 bases map to TRBD1. The germline CDR1 and CDR2 sequences are LNHDA and SQIVND (reference sequence). V lost 7 bases to trimming and J lost 7 bases; unmatched junction nucleotides: 7. This CDR3 is built from 12 residues. CDR3 loop: CASKVGTEEQYL. The CDR3 DNA reads TGTGCCAGTAAGGTGGGGACAGAAGAGCAGTACCTC.

This clonotype was picked up many times. The rearrangement links TRBV7-2 to TRBJ2-1; 7 bases match TRBD1. Trimming at V came to 5 bases and at J to 2 bases, leaving 6 bases not matched to a gene. The germline V gene encodes CDR1 SGHTA and CDR2 FQGNSA. The CDR3 runs to 15 residues. This chain's CDR3 is CASSEDRAAYNEQFF. CDR3 in DNA: TGTGCCAGCAGCGAAGACAGGGCCGCCTACAATGAGCAGTTCTTC.

This clonotype was counted a few times. This chain connects TRBV7-8 to TRBJ2-2, with TRBD2 matching 7 bases. The CDR3 totals 15 residues. Germline lookup yields CDR1 SGHVS and CDR2 FQNEAQ. Germline trimming cut 5 bases from V and 2 bases from J; bases unmatched to any gene: 5. CDR3 loop: CASSPWGGNTGELFF. CDR3 nucleotides: TGTGCCAGCAGCCCTTGGGGGGGAAACACCGGGGAGCTGTTTTTT.

This chain uses TRBV7-9 with TRBJ1-3, with TRBD1 matching 8 bases. Unmatched junction bases numbered 5, after V lost 5 bases and J lost 2 bases. The length of the CDR3 is 15 residues. Germline V gene sequence: CDR1 SEHNR, CDR2 FQNEAQ (reference sequence). CDR3 sequence: CASSADRGPGNTIYF. The DNA of the CDR3 is TGTGCCAGCAGCGCCGACAGGGGCCCTGGAAACACCATATATTTT. The full variable domain, in which reference TRBV7-9 and TRBJ1-3 provide the parts outside the CDR3, is DTGVSQNPRHKITKRGQNVTFRCDPISEHNRLYWYRQTLGQGPEFLTYFQNEAQLEKSRLLSDRFSAERPKGSFSTLEIQRTEQGDSAMYLCASSADRGPGNTIYFGEGSWLTVV.

V is TRBV7-2 and J is TRBJ2-7; D may correspond to TRBD1 or TRBD2 (6 bases each). The V end was cut by 6 bases, the J end by 2 bases, with 17 bases between. The CDR3 contains 15 residues. CDR1 is SGHTA and CDR2 is FQGNSA in the germline V gene. The CDR3 loop reads CASSPDKGGTYEQYF. DNA for the CDR3: TGTGCCAGCAGTCCAGACAAGGGGGGAACCTACGAGCAGTACTTC.

The V and J genes are TRBV7-9 and TRBJ2-5, with D perhaps TRBD1 (6 bases). CDR3 size: 13 residues. Trimming shortened V by 4 bases and J by 3 bases, and 9 bases separated the two germline ends. Germline V gene lookup returns CDR1 SEHNR and CDR2 FQNEAQ (reference sequence). CDR3 sequence: CASSSWTEETQYF. CDR3 nucleotides: TGTGCCAGCAGCTCCTGGACAGAAGAGACCCAGTACTTC.

The sample holds many counts of this clonotype. The J gene is TRBJ1-1, the V gene TRBV20-1; no definite D call. With 3 bases removed from V and 0 bases from J, the gap between germline ends came to 11 bases. Germline values: CDR1 DFQATT, CDR2 SNEGSKA (reference sequence). This CDR3 contains 14 residues. CDR3: CSARSGVLNTEAFF. The CDR3 DNA reads TGCAGTGCTAGGAGCGGGGTTTTGAACACTGAAGCTTTCTTT.

The rearrangement uses TRBV19 and TRBJ2-5; D may be TRBD1 (6 bases). The CDR3 spans 16 residues. Looked up from germline, CDR1 is LNHDA and CDR2 is SQIVND (reference sequence). V was cut by 6 bases and J by 7 bases, with 24 bases left in between. This CDR3 is CASSPGNLGQPGTQYF. The CDR3 nucleotides are TGTGCCAGTAGCCCAGGAAATTTAGGACAGCCGGGGACCCAGTACTTC.

This clonotype was seen repeatedly, ten times or more. The chain combines TRBV4-1 with TRBJ1-5, with D possibly TRBD1 on 6 matching bases. V was shortened by 3 bases and J by 6 bases, with 9 bases between the two germline ends. The CDR3 has 13 amino acids. Per germline, CDR1 MGHRA and CDR2 YSYEKL. Written as DNA, the CDR3 is TGCGCCAGCAGCCATCTCAGGGGTCAGCCCCAGCATTTT. This translates into CASSHLRGQPQHF.